This passage covers 9 T cell receptor beta chains from one sample sequenced in a study of blood T cell repertoires in COVID-19. Assay: immunoSEQ multiplex PCR; the TCRdb copy retains only in-frame clones and omits some. Of 150,000 to 200,000 clones detected, approximately 79% appear once; the ten largest clones hold 26%. Specimen: peripheral blood. The receptor source for this set is a woman aged 70 to 79 with acute or convalescent COVID-19.

The chain has TRBV7-9 and TRBJ2-1; D ambiguous. Germline V gene lookup returns CDR1 SEHNR and CDR2 FQNEAQ (reference sequence). V lost 2 bases and J 2 bases, leaving 10 bases between the germline ends. The CDR3 spans 15 residues. The CDR3 loop reads CASSLSTETYNEQFF. DNA of the CDR3: TGTGCCAGCAGCTTATCTACAGAGACCTACAATGAGCAGTTCTTC.

The chain recombines TRBV15 with TRBJ1-2; weak D call: TRBD1 (5 bases). Trimming cost V 1 base and J 6 bases, with 15 bases left between them. CDR3 length equals 15 residues. Looked up from germline, CDR1 is LNHNV and CDR2 is YYDKDF (reference sequence). CDR3 protein: CATSRGQGGFDGYTF. CDR3 sequence (DNA): TGTGCCACCAGCAGAGGGCAGGGAGGGTTCGATGGCTACACCTTC.

The chain carries TRBV20-1 and TRBJ2-3; no clear D gene. Germline CDR1 DFQATT, CDR2 SNEGSKA (reference sequence). This CDR3 is built from 11 residues. V lost 2 bases, J lost 3 bases, and 3 bases lay in between. This chain's CDR3 is CSARQTDTQYF. In DNA form, the CDR3 reads TGCAGTGCTAGACAAACAGATACGCAGTATTTT.

The V call is TRBV3-1 (or the pseudogene TRBV3-2), the J call TRBJ1-5, with a tentative D call TRBD1 (5 bases). This CDR3 region has 17 residues. The ends were cut back, 3 bases at V and 5 bases at J, with 20 bases in the middle. Germline-derived CDR1 and CDR2 are LGHDT and YNNKEL (reference sequence). As DNA, the CDR3 is TGTGCCAGCAGCCACCTGGCACCTGGAAGGGGCGATCAGCCCCAGCATTTT. Translated, it gives CASSHLAPGRGDQPQHF.

The genes are TRBV11-3 and TRBJ2-1; 8 nucleotides agree with TRBD2. Germline CDR1 is SGHNT and CDR2 is YENEEA. The CDR3 totals 15 residues. With V trimmed by 5 bases and J by 8 bases, 11 bases remained unmatched. The chain's CDR3 is CASSHGTSGLYEQFF. CDR3 nucleotide sequence: TGTGCCAGCAGCCACGGAACTAGCGGTCTCTATGAGCAGTTCTTC.

The rearrangement joins TRBV7-9 to TRBJ1-2, with 8 positions matching TRBD1. The V segment lost 5 bases and the J segment 3 bases; nucleotides outside the gene matches: 5. In germline, CDR1 is SEHNR, CDR2 FQNEAQ (reference sequence). The CDR3 length is 14 residues. In DNA, the CDR3 is TGTGCCAGCAGCGGGGACAGGAGGTACTATGGCTACACCTTC. Translated, it gives CASSGDRRYYGYTF.

The CDR3, as DNA: TGTGCCAGCAGCCCAGACTCGGCTAGCGGGGGGGTTTACAATGAGCAGTTCTTC. It specifies CASSPDSASGGVYNEQFF. The chain has TRBV21-1 and TRBJ2-1; TRBD2 is the table's D call and was not checked against the DNA. TRBV21-1 is a pseudogene locus. This CDR3 is 18 amino acids long.

The chain links TRBV7-6 to TRBJ2-1; 10 bases match TRBD2. The V gene end was trimmed by 1 base and the J gene end by 5 bases; junction bases not matched to a gene: 8. The germline V gene has CDR1 SGHVS and CDR2 FNYEAQ. This CDR3 has 17 residues. CDR3 in amino acids: CASSLVAPSGGNNEQFF. The CDR3 DNA sequence: TGTGCCAGCAGCTTAGTTGCCCCTAGCGGGGGTAACAATGAGCAGTTCTTC.

The chain couples TRBV19 to TRBJ2-5; 7 bases agree with TRBD1. In germline, CDR1 is LNHDA, CDR2 SQIVND (reference sequence). Trimming cost V 4 bases and J 5 bases; bases outside gene matches: 4. This CDR3 has 13 residues. As DNA, the CDR3 is TGTGCCAGTAGTAAGGGACAGTGGGAGACCCAGTACTTC. Translation: CASSKGQWETQYF. The whole variable domain, remainder taken from reference TRBV19 and TRBJ2-5, is DGGITQSPKYLFRKEGQNVTLSCEQNLNHDAMYWYRQDPGQGLRLIYYSQIVNDFQKGDIAEGYSVSREKKESFPLTVTSAQKNPTAFYLCASSKGQWETQYFGPGTRLLVL.